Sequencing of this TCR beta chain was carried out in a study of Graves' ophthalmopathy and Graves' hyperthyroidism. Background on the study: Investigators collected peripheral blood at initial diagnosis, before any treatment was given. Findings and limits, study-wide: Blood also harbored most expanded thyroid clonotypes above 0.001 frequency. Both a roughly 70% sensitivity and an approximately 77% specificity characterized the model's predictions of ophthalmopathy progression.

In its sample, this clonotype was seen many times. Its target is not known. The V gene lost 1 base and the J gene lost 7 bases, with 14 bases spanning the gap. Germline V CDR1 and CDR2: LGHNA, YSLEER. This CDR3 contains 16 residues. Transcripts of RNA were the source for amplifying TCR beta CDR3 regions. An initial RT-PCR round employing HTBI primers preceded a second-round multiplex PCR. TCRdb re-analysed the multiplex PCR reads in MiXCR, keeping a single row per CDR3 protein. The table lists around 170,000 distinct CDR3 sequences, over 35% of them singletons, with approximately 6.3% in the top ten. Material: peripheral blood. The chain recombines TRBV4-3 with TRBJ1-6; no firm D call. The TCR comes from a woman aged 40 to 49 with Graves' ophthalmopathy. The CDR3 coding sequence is TGCGCCAGCAGCCAAGCCCGGTCGACGTTGAATTCACCCCTCCACTTT. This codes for CASSQARSTLNSPLHF.